Listed below are T cell receptor beta chains from one sample, sequenced in a study of shared clonotypes between healthy human individuals. Only in-frame clones appear in the TCRdb table, and some are missing; sequencing was by immunoSEQ multiplex PCR. The sample has more than 1,200,000 clones, just under 99% seen once. Specimen: naive CD4+ T cells sorted from blood. All receptors come from a man aged 30 to 45 in good health. The CDR3 runs from the conserved cysteine through the conserved F or W. Fields, in order: J gene, D gene, clone size, V gene, CDR3 protein, CDR3 DNA. The D gene is left open where the match is weak. Clone size is stated in some rows and not others, as once, few, many or a class when expanded.

j_call: TRBJ2-1
d_call: TRBD2
clone_size: -
v_call: TRBV10-3
cdr3_aa: CAISEREDYNEQFF
cdr3_nt: TGTGCCATCTCCGAGCGGGAGGATTACAATGAGCAGTTCTTC

j_call: TRBJ2-1
d_call: -
clone_size: -
v_call: TRBV5-1
cdr3_aa: CASSLAYEGEQFF
cdr3_nt: TGCGCCAGCAGCTTGGCTTACGAGGGGGAGCAGTTCTTC

j_call: TRBJ2-3
d_call: -
clone_size: -
v_call: TRBV7-8
cdr3_aa: CASSLVGTGFTDTQYF
cdr3_nt: TGTGCCAGCAGCTTAGTAGGTACAGGATTCACAGATACGCAGTATTTT

j_call: TRBJ2-1
d_call: TRBD2
clone_size: -
v_call: TRBV19
cdr3_aa: CATRGASGPLYNEQFF
cdr3_nt: TGTGCCACCAGAGGGGCTAGCGGGCCACTCTACAATGAGCAGTTCTTC

j_call: TRBJ2-1
d_call: -
clone_size: -
v_call: TRBV25-1
cdr3_aa: CASSPRTDAYNEQFF
cdr3_nt: TGTGCCAGCAGCCCCCGGACAGATGCCTACAATGAGCAGTTCTTC

j_call: TRBJ1-4
d_call: TRBD1
clone_size: -
v_call: TRBV19
cdr3_aa: CASSRDRGNEKLFF
cdr3_nt: TGTGCCAGTAGTCGGGACAGGGGTAATGAAAAACTGTTTTTT

j_call: TRBJ1-2
d_call: -
clone_size: once
v_call: TRBV6-1
cdr3_aa: CASSEGKGTNYGYTF
cdr3_nt: TGTGCCAGCAGTGAAGGTAAAGGAACTAACTATGGCTACACCTTC

j_call: TRBJ2-2
d_call: TRBD2
clone_size: -
v_call: TRBV19
cdr3_aa: CASSPPGLAGVTGELFF
cdr3_nt: TGTGCCAGTAGTCCTCCCGGACTAGCGGGAGTTACCGGGGAGCTGTTTTTT

j_call: TRBJ2-3
d_call: -
clone_size: -
v_call: TRBV5-1
cdr3_aa: CASSLTDYTQYF
cdr3_nt: TGCGCCAGCAGCCTGACCGACTATACGCAGTATTTT

j_call: TRBJ1-5
d_call: -
clone_size: once
v_call: TRBV5-8
cdr3_aa: CASTPTDQPQHF
cdr3_nt: TGTGCCAGCACCCCGACAGATCAGCCCCAGCATTTT

j_call: TRBJ2-7
d_call: TRBD2
clone_size: -
v_call: TRBV29-1
cdr3_aa: CSATSSLAGYEQYF
cdr3_nt: TGCAGCGCCACGTCGTCACTAGCGGGATACGAGCAGTACTTC

j_call: TRBJ1-2
d_call: -
clone_size: -
v_call: TRBV5-1
cdr3_aa: CASMGERLSYTF
cdr3_nt: TGCGCCAGCATGGGGGAAAGGTTGAGCTACACCTTC

j_call: TRBJ2-3
d_call: -
clone_size: once
v_call: TRBV5-1
cdr3_aa: CASGSGPAVGTDTQYF
cdr3_nt: TGCGCCAGCGGGTCAGGCCCGGCGGTGGGCACAGATACGCAGTATTTT

j_call: TRBJ2-5
d_call: -
clone_size: -
v_call: TRBV5-1
cdr3_aa: CASSLVEGGQETQYF
cdr3_nt: TGCGCCAGCAGCTTGGTGGAGGGCGGACAAGAGACCCAGTACTTC